Included here is one T cell receptor (beta chain) sequence, with context. This clone has a single count. Its specific antigen is unknown. Qualities for individual bases were not recorded, and no much larger clone is one base off. Whole blood was collected in K2EDTA tubes by collaborating institutions according to the institutions' own protocols. For TCRbeta analysis, collaborators shipped samples in one of three forms: frozen whole blood, isolated PBMCs, or DNA extracted from either of those sample types. These data belong to a study of blood T cell repertoires in COVID-19 (dated by TCRdb to 2018 to 2021). The study in broad terms: The collaborator samples originated in the United States, Italy and Spain and spanned the acute and convalescent phases of COVID-19. The samples were drawn from the first 160 participants of the ongoing ImmuneRACE study and from roughly 1,300 subjects provided by 6 global collaborators. A de-identified subject ID, COVID-19 status, age in years and sex were almost always included in the sample metadata. The repertoires were released in a freely available public database intended as a resource for research on the immune response to SARS-CoV-2. Deeply sampled blood TCRbeta repertoires from subjects exposed to, actively infected with, or recovered from COVID-19 were included in the dataset. Where available, HLA class I and class II types were taken from metadata supplied by the sample provider and were not determined by assay-based typing. The prospective study material was composed of cDNA or gDNA derived from T cells, B-cell-depleted T cells, or PBMCs. Overall study results and their limits: The quantity of clinical and demographic metadata differed by source and by participant and was supplied without curation.

TCRbeta CDR3 regions were amplified from genomic DNA using the immunoSEQ Assay, a bias-controlled multiplex PCR. From the authors' description of their analysis: The number of nucleated cells in each sample was estimated from the amplification of reference gene primers within the assay. Sequence reads were collapsed and filtered to measure the absolute abundance of every unique TCRbeta CDR3 rearrangement. For each sample, productive Simpson clonality was calculated as the square root of Simpson's diversity index across productive rearrangements. Here the immuneACCESS table is served through TCRdb, limited to in-frame sequences with V and J called. Missing clones are a known gap in these copies; in checked studies unresolved V genes cover under half, and the rest lacks a known reason. V, J and clone size derive from that table, while D and trimming were established from the DNA sequence. The sample profile shows some 400,000 clones; almost 90% of them were found once. Roughly 6.8% of the sample is held by the ten biggest clonotypes.

The V and J ends are trimmed by 3 bases and 3 bases, leaving 12 bases between them. The germline V gene (reference sequence) gives CDR1 as MNHEY and CDR2 as SMNVEV. From cysteine to phenylalanine, the CDR3 is 15 amino acids long. The read is trimmed to its CDR3 DNA, 45 bases read in frame from base 1. Sequencing was carried out using peripheral blood. This sequence originates from a man between 18 and 35 years old with active or convalescent COVID-19. The receptor chain draws on TRBV27 and TRBJ1-5; a tentative D call is TRBD1 (5 bases match). The DNA is TGTGCCAGCAGTTTGTCCGGGGGGATCAATCAGCCCCAGCATTTT. The translation is CASSLSGGINQPQHF.